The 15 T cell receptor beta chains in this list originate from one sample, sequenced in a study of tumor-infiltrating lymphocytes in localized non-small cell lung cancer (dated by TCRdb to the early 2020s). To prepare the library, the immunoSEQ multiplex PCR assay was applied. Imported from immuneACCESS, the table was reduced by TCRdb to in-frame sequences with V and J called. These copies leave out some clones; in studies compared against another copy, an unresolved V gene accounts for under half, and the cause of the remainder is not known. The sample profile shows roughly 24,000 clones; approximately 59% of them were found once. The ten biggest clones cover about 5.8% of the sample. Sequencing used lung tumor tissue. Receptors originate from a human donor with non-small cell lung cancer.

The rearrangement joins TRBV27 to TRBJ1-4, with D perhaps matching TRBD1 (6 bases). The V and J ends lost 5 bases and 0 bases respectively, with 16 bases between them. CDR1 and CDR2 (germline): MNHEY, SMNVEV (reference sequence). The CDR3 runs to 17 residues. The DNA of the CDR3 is TGTGCCAGCAGTCCCTACCGGGACATAGCAACTAATGAAAAACTGTTTTTT. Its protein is CASSPYRDIATNEKLFF.

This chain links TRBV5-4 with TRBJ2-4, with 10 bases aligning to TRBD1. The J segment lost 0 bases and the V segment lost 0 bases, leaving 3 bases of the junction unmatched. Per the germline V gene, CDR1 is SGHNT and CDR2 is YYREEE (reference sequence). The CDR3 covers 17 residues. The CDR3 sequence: CASSLGGQGVAKNIQYF. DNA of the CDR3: TGTGCCAGCAGCTTGGGCGGACAGGGGGTAGCCAAAAACATTCAGTACTTC.

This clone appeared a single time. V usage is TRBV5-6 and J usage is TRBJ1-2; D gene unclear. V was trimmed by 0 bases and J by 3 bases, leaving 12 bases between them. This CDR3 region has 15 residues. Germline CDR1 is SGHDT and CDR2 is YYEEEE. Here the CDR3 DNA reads TGTGCCAGCAGCTTGGTAGAGGCGCTTTACTATGGCTACACCTTC. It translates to CASSLVEALYYGYTF.

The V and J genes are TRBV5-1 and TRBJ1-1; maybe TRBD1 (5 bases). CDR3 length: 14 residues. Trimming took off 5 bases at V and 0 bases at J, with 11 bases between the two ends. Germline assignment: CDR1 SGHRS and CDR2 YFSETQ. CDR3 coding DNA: TGCGCCAGCAGGAGGGGAGCTATGAACACTGAAGCTTTCTTT. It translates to CASRRGAMNTEAFF.

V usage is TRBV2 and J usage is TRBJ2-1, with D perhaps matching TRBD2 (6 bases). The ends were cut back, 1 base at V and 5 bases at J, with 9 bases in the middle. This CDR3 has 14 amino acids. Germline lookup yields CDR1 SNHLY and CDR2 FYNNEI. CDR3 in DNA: TGTGCCAGCAGTGAAGTGTGGGGGGACAATGAGCAGTTCTTC. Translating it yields CASSEVWGDNEQFF.

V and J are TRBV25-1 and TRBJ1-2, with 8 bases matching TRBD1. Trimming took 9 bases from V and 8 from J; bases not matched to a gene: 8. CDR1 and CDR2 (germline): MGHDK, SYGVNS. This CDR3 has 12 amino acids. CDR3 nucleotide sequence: TGTGCCAGTGGGACAGGACTATTCGGCTACACCTTC. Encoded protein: CASGTGLFGYTF.

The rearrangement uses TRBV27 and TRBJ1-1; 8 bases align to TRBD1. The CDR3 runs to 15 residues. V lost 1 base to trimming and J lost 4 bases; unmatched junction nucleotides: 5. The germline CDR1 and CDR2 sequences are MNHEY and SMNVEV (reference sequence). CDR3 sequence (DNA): TGTGCCAGCAGTTTATGGTCAGGGGGCGTCACTGAAGCTTTCTTT. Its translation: CASSLWSGGVTEAFF.

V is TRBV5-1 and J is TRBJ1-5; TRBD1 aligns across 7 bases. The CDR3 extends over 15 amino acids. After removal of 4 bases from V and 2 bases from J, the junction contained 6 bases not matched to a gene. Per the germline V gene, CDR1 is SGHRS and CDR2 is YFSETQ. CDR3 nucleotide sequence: TGCGCCAGCAGCGCAGACGGACAGGGCAATCAGCCCCAGCATTTT. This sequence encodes CASSADGQGNQPQHF.

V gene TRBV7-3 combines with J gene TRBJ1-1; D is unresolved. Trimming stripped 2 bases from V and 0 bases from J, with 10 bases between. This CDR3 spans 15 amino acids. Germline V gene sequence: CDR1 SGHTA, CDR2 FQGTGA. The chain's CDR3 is CASSLSGQMNTEAFF. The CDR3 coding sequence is TGTGCCAGCAGCTTATCGGGTCAGATGAACACTGAAGCTTTCTTT.

CDR3 protein: CASSPRGGPSLYEQYF. In DNA, the CDR3 is TGCGCCAGCAGCCCCAGGGGGGGGCCATCCCTATACGAGCAGTACTTC. The chain joins TRBV5-1 to TRBJ2-7; D possibly uses TRBD1 or TRBD2 (7 bases each). There are 16 residues in the CDR3. The germline V and J ends were trimmed by 4 bases and 4 bases, with 21 bases remaining between them. Germline V gene sequence: CDR1 SGHRS, CDR2 YFSETQ.

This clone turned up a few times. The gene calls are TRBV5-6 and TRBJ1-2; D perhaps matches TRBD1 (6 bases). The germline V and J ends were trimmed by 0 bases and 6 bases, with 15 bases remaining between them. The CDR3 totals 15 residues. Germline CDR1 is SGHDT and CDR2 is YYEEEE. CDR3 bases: TGTGCCAGCAGCTTGGGAATGGGCCAGGGGCATGGCTACACCTTC. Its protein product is CASSLGMGQGHGYTF. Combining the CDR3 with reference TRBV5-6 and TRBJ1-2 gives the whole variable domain DAGVTQSPTHLIKTRGQQVTLRCSPKSGHDTVSWYQQALGQGPQFIFQYYEEEERQRGNFPDRFSGHQFPNYSSELNVNALLLGDSALYLCASSLGMGQGHGYTFGSGTRLTVV.

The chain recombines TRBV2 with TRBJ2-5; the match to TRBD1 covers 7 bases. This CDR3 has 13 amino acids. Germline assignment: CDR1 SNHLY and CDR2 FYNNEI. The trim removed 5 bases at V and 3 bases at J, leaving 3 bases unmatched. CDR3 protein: CASSWDREETQYF. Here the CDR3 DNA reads TGTGCCAGCAGTTGGGACAGAGAAGAGACCCAGTACTTC.

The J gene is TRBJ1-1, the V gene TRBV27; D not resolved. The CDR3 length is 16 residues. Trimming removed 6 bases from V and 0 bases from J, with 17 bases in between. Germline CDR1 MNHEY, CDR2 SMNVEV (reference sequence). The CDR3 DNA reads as TGTGCCAGCAGCACGCGACCCCTCTTTATGAACACTGAAGCTTTCTTT. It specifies CASSTRPLFMNTEAFF.

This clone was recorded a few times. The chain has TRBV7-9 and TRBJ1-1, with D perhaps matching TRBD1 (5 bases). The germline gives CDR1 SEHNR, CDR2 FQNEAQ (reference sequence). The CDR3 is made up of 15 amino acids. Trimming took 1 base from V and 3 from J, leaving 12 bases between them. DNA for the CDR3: TGTGCCAGCAGCTTAGTCCCGAAAGGGGACACTGAAGCTTTCTTT. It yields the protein CASSLVPKGDTEAFF.

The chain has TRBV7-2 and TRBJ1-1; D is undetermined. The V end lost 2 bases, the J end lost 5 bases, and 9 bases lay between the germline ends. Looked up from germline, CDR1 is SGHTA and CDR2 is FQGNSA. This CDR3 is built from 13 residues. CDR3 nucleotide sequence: TGTGCCAGCAGCTTAACCTGGGTTACTGAAGCTTTCTTT. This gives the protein CASSLTWVTEAFF.